This T cell receptor (beta chain) comes out of a study of response to subunit inactivated influenza vaccine. TCRdb reprocessed the RT-PCR reads via MiXCR and lists one record per CDR3 protein. The sample consists of hundreds of thousands of distinct CDR3 sequences, around 11% of them appearing once. The CDR3 is made up of 16 amino acids. CDR1 and CDR2 (germline): SGHTA, FQGNSA. V lost 5 bases and J lost 0; bases outside the gene matches: 5. General observations from the study: The authors put forward the suggestion that each seasonal influenza vaccination may bring in only a limited number of new T cells.

About this clonotype itself: Its antigen is unidentified.

The sample in question was PBMCs from blood, obtained on the day of vaccination. This TCR was sampled from a man aged 45-60 years who received an inactivated influenza vaccine. This chain uses TRBV7-2 with TRBJ2-1; 9 nucleotides agree with TRBD2. The CDR3 protein is CASSRNSGSSYNEQFF. CDR3 DNA: TGTGCCAGCAGCAGAAATAGCGGGAGCTCCTACAATGAGCAGTTCTTC.